This T cell receptor beta chain was captured in a study of T-cell reconstitution after alpha-beta-depleted transplantation in children listed by TCRdb under 2016. Broadly, across the study: Using TCR repertoire profiling, the study quantitatively followed how T-cell immune reconstitution unfolded in children after TCRalphabeta/CD19-depleted allogeneic hematopoietic cell transplantation. On the study overall, not on this receptor specifically: In some patients, the high TCRbeta diversity seen at day 60 was put down to recipient T cells and intrathymic progenitors that had survived conditioning. About two months after transplant, the apparently early recovery of alphabetaT-cell counts reportedly depended on just several hundred clones that had expanded rapidly and came from non-depleted graft cells. Over subsequent months, a decline in hyperexpanded clone frequencies was noted, and after one year, T-cell counts and TCRbeta diversity were mostly ascribed to newly produced T cells.

The library was obtained by PCR. The sample was run on an Illumina HiSeq 2500. TCR libraries were prepared with molecular barcoding, using unique molecular identifiers to normalize TCRbeta repertoire quantification. TCRdb itself trimmed the public reads at Q25 with fastp, ran MiXCR and retained productive beta chains. Entries that share a CDR3 protein sequence are merged under the most common genes and DNA. The sample records approximately 230,000 distinct CDR3 sequences, 20% to 30% of which are singletons. Roughly 2.5% of the sample rests with the top ten. Sequences SGHTA (CDR1) and FQGTGA (CDR2) are obtained from the germline V gene. The CDR3 runs 14 amino acids, cysteine and phenylalanine included. Of all the DNA, just the CDR3 is kept, 42 bases in frame from base 1. Trimmed from V: 4 bases; trimmed from J: 11 bases; junction bases lacking a gene match: 9. Sample treatment or condition, as interpreted from the label and publication: allogeneic hematopoietic cell transplantation with graft depleted of TCRalphabeta T cells and CD19 B cells. Transplant recipients were children who received TCRalphabeta/CD19-depleted allogeneic hematopoietic cell grafts.

At least ten counts were recorded for this clonotype. No antigen is known for it. The input lacks base qualities; no much larger clone sits a single base away. The V and J genes are TRBV7-3 and TRBJ1-1, with 11 middle bases fitting TRBD1. The TCR originated in a girl aged 2-10 years with Fanconi anemia, due to receive a stem cell transplant. Sample: PBMCs, taken before TCRalphabeta/CD19-depleted stem cell transplant. The DNA sequence is as follows: TGTGCCAGCAGCTCCACCGGGACAGGGGGGGATGCTTTCTTT. Its amino acids are CASSSTGTGGDAFF.